This entry features one TCR beta chain sequence. These data are taken from a study of patients and donors after allogeneic stem cell transplantation. The germline gives CDR1 SGHTA, CDR2 FQGNSA. This CDR3 spans 14 amino acids. The V end was cut by 1 base, the J end by 6 bases, with 12 bases between. TCRdb ran MiXCR on the RT-PCR reads and lists one entry per CDR3 protein. The sample consists of roughly 940,000 distinct CDR3 sequences, 18% of them appearing once. V is TRBV7-2 and J is TRBJ1-1; D may be TRBD1 (6 bases). The material sequenced was blood, either unsorted or a sorted T cell fraction (not recorded which). This clonotype was sampled from a human donor who was either an allogeneic HSCT recipient or a stem cell or donor lymphocyte infusion donor (not recorded which). It is not recorded whose cells these are; they may come from a transplant donor. The CDR3 DNA reads TGTGCCAGCAGCTTAGTTCAGGGGTCTCCTGAAGCTTTCTTT. As protein: CASSLVQGSPEAFF.